Presented here are 13 T cell receptor beta chains from one specimen sequenced in a study of early T cells in non-severe SARS-CoV-2 infection. TCRdb ran MiXCR on the 5' RACE reads and lists one entry per CDR3 protein. Altogether more than 70,000 distinct CDR3 sequences are present, roughly 13% being singletons, with the ten largest covering 11% to 15%. Sample: whole blood. The source is an adult who was a healthcare worker with PCR-confirmed SARS-CoV-2 infection or an uninfected control (not recorded which).

This clonotype was detected many times. The V call is TRBV11-2, the J call TRBJ2-1; no clear D. There are 13 residues in the CDR3. Trimming pared 4 bases from V and 7 bases from J, leaving 11 bases between. From germline, CDR1 is SGHAT and CDR2 FQNNGV. The CDR3 reads CASSSRLGNEQFF. CDR3 nucleotide sequence: TGTGCCAGCAGCTCTCGACTTGGGAATGAGCAGTTCTTC.

V gene TRBV7-9 combines with J gene TRBJ1-1; D is ambiguous. CDR3 length equals 14 residues. From germline, CDR1 is SEHNR and CDR2 FQNEAQ (reference sequence). V lost 2 bases and J lost 1, with 8 bases in between. The CDR3, as DNA: TGTGCCAGCAGCTTACAGTGGGAGAACACTGAAGCTTTCTTT. This encodes CASSLQWENTEAFF. Drawing the rest from reference TRBV7-9 and TRBJ1-1, the complete variable domain is DTGVSQNPRHKITKRGQNVTFRCDPISEHNRLYWYRQTLGQGPEFLTYFQNEAQLEKSRLLSDRFSAERPKGSFSTLEIQRTEQGDSAMYLCASSLQWENTEAFFGQGTRLTVV.

This rearrangement joins TRBV12-3 or TRBV12-4 to TRBJ2-3; 7 nucleotides match TRBD2. The CDR3 has 17 residues. V shed 6 bases and J 6 bases; nucleotides not matched to a gene: 18. DNA for the CDR3: TGTGCCAGCAGCACATTTACTCTAGCGGCTGTTGTGGATACGCAGTATTTT. Translating it yields CASSTFTLAAVVDTQYF.

The rearrangement uses TRBV6-5 and TRBJ2-3; 13 nucleotides agree with TRBD2. Germline V gene lookup returns CDR1 MNHEY and CDR2 SVGAGI. The CDR3 contains 16 residues. J lost 4 bases, V lost 7 bases, and 8 bases had no gene match. The DNA of the CDR3 is TGTGCCAGCAACCGTGCGGGACTAGCGGGGTCAGATACGCAGTATTTT. Residues: CASNRAGLAGSDTQYF.

This clonotype has a handful of counts. The rearrangement joins TRBV2 to TRBJ2-1; TRBD2 matches 12 bases. This CDR3 has 15 amino acids. Germline CDR1 and CDR2: SNHLY and FYNNEI. J was trimmed by 7 bases and V by 2 bases; bases with no gene match: 3. CDR3 sequence: CASSERLAGVNEQFF. In nucleotides, the CDR3 is TGTGCCAGCAGTGAAAGACTAGCGGGGGTGAATGAGCAGTTCTTC.

The CDR3 region has the DNA TGTGCCATCAGACCTGGGACAGGGTCCGAGCAGTACTTC. Its protein is CAIRPGTGSEQYF. This sequence joins TRBV10-3 and TRBJ2-7; 9 nucleotides match TRBD1. With 6 bases clipped from V and 6 bases from J, the junction kept 6 bases outside the gene matches. Germline V gene data show CDR1 as ENHRY and CDR2 as SYGVKD. This CDR3 comprises 13 residues.

This clonotype was detected only a few times. This chain connects TRBV27 to TRBJ2-7; D remains unclear. CDR3 length equals 14 residues. V was pared by 0 bases and J by 3 bases, with 9 bases between. Looked up from germline, CDR1 is MNHEY and CDR2 is SMNVEV (reference sequence). The CDR3 nucleotides are TGTGCCAGCAGTTTATCTGCGGCCAGCTACGAGCAGTACTTC. Translation: CASSLSAASYEQYF.

This clonotype was counted at least ten times. This chain connects TRBV11-2 to TRBJ2-1, with 10 bases that match TRBD1. From germline, CDR1 is SGHAT and CDR2 FQNNGV. V lost 5 bases and J lost 0; bases outside the gene matches: 7. The CDR3 contains 17 residues. CDR3 amino acids: CASSTWTGGISYNEQFF. CDR3 nucleotide sequence: TGTGCCAGCAGCACATGGACAGGGGGGATCTCCTACAATGAGCAGTTCTTC.

This clonotype was found many times. The chain combines TRBV12-3 or TRBV12-4 with TRBJ1-2; 10 bases agree with TRBD1. This CDR3 contains 13 residues. The trim removed 6 bases at V and 7 bases at J, leaving 5 bases unmatched. CDR3 loop: CASSLTGGGGYTF. CDR3 nucleotide sequence: TGTGCCAGCAGCCTGACAGGGGGCGGTGGCTACACCTTC.

This clonotype has a handful of counts. This chain connects TRBV6-5 to TRBJ1-4; D call uncertain. Germline assignment: CDR1 MNHEY and CDR2 SVGAGI. There are 14 residues in the CDR3. Trimming stripped 6 bases from V and 7 bases from J, with 15 bases between. The CDR3 loop reads CASSSAATGEKLFF. The DNA of the CDR3 is TGTGCCAGCAGCTCCGCCGCTACCGGTGAAAAACTGTTTTTT.

This clonotype has just a few counts. The chain joins TRBV13 to TRBJ2-3; possible D gene TRBD2, 5 bases. The CDR3 is 15 residues long. V lost 1 base, J lost 2 bases, and 10 bases lay in between. CDR1 PRHDT and CDR2 FYEKMQ come from the germline V gene (reference sequence). Written as DNA, the CDR3 is TGTGCCAGCAGCTTAGCGGGGAAGGACACAGATACGCAGTATTTT. Translation gives CASSLAGKDTDTQYF.

The table lists this clonotype with many counts. The rearrangement uses TRBV27 and TRBJ2-7; D might be TRBD1 (5 bases). The CDR3 is 13 amino acids. V was shortened by 3 bases and J by 0 bases, with 6 bases between the two germline ends. The germline gives CDR1 MNHEY, CDR2 SMNVEV (reference sequence). CDR3 nucleotides: TGTGCCAGCAGTTTGACAGCCTCCTACGAGCAGTACTTC. Amino acid sequence: CASSLTASYEQYF.

The chain uses TRBV28 and TRBJ2-7, with D unresolved. The CDR3 is 12 residues long. Germline CDR1 MDHEN, CDR2 SYDVKM. V was shortened by 4 bases and J by 7 bases, with 11 bases between the two germline ends. CDR3 region: CASSSALLEQYF. The CDR3 nucleotides are TGTGCCAGCAGTTCCGCCTTGTTGGAGCAGTACTTC.